The sequence of this TCR beta chain was determined in a study of identical twins. A universal primer site was incorporated via template switching, and the cDNA contained unique molecular identifiers. Via MiXCR, TCRdb re-called the 5' RACE reads, giving one row per CDR3 protein. The sample includes about 1.7 million distinct CDR3 sequences, about 30% of them seen just once. The germline gives CDR1 SGHTA, CDR2 FQGNSA. CDR3 length equals 16 residues. V gave up 0 bases and J gave up 9 bases; unmatched junction bases: 9. The sequenced sample consisted of cord blood. This receptor was obtained from a newborn girl in good health. V is TRBV7-2 and J is TRBJ2-1; 9 positions agree with TRBD2. The CDR3 DNA reads as TGTGCCAGCAGCTTAGCGATAAGAGCGGGAGGCACTGAGCAGTTCTTC. Protein sequence: CASSLAIRAGGTEQFF.